Shown below are 13 T cell receptor beta chains from a single sample sequenced in a study of cytomegalovirus exposure and HLA in healthy donors. TCRdb's table, derived via immunoSEQ multiplex PCR, lists solely in-frame clones and lacks some. The sample comprises about 240,000 clones, about 90% of which are singletons, and roughly 1.2% rests with the top ten. The sequencing input was PBMCs. The receptors come from a woman aged 30 to 39 in good health and CMV-seropositive.

The chain employs TRBV28 and TRBJ2-1; 14 bases are shared with TRBD2. Trimming cost V 6 bases and J 7 bases; bases outside gene matches: 2. Germline V gene sequence: CDR1 MDHEN, CDR2 SYDVKM. The CDR3 has 14 residues. The CDR3 DNA is TGTGCCAGCAGGGGACTAGCGGGAGTTAATGAGCAGTTCTTC. It specifies CASRGLAGVNEQFF.

This sequence joins TRBV29-1 and TRBJ1-1; no definite D call. Germline V gives CDR1 SQVTM, CDR2 ANQGSEA. The V end lost 6 bases, the J end lost 5 bases, and 16 bases lay between the germline ends. The CDR3 contains 13 residues. For the CDR3, the DNA is TGCAGCGTGCGGGAAAGGGAGGGTACTGAAGCTTTCTTT. This encodes CSVREREGTEAFF.

The rearrangement links TRBV27 to TRBJ2-7; possibly TRBD2 for D (6 bases). Germline V gene sequence: CDR1 MNHEY, CDR2 SMNVEV (reference sequence). V lost 6 bases and J lost 6, with 18 bases in between. This CDR3 region has 14 residues. The chain's CDR3 is CASSPGGSGGEQYF. DNA for the CDR3: TGTGCCAGCAGCCCTGGGGGGTCCGGAGGCGAGCAGTACTTC.

V gene TRBV9 combines with J gene TRBJ2-1; 7 nucleotides align to TRBD2. The V gene's germline CDR1 is SGDLS and CDR2 YYNGEE. This CDR3 spans 15 amino acids. Unmatched junction bases numbered 7, after V lost 0 bases and J lost 7 bases. The CDR3 region is CASSVAAGVPNEQFF. In nucleotides, the CDR3 is TGTGCCAGCAGCGTAGCGGCGGGAGTTCCGAATGAGCAGTTCTTC.

The chain carries TRBV2 and TRBJ2-2; D is perhaps TRBD2 (6 bases). The CDR3 sequence is 15 residues long. The V gene's germline CDR1 is SNHLY and CDR2 FYNNEI. V lost 4 bases, J lost 3 bases, and 12 bases lay in between. CDR3 in amino acids: CASSGGLAHTGELFF. DNA of the CDR3: TGTGCCAGCAGTGGGGGACTTGCGCACACCGGGGAGCTGTTTTTT.

The V call is TRBV7-9, the J call TRBJ2-5, with 11 positions matching TRBD1. J gave up 3 bases and V 5 bases, and 8 bases lay outside the gene matches. The CDR3 runs to 16 residues. The germline gives CDR1 SEHNR, CDR2 FQNEAQ (reference sequence). This CDR3 is CASSPRWDRGKETQYF. In DNA form, the CDR3 reads TGTGCCAGCAGCCCCCGGTGGGACAGGGGGAAAGAGACCCAGTACTTC.

The chain carries TRBV6-1 and TRBJ1-1, with a possible D match to TRBD1 (6 bases). The CDR3 extends over 12 amino acids. Germline V gene lookup returns CDR1 MNHNS and CDR2 SASEGT. The germline V and J ends were trimmed by 6 bases and 6 bases, with 11 bases remaining between them. The CDR3 DNA follows: TGTGCCAGCAGCCACAGGGAATCTGAAGCTTTCTTT. It is translated as CASSHRESEAFF.

J is TRBJ2-2 and V is TRBV4-1; 11 nucleotides align to TRBD2. The V and J ends lost 7 bases and 7 bases, in that order; junction bases with no gene match: 11. The germline CDR1 and CDR2 sequences are MGHRA and YSYEKL. CDR3 size: 16 residues. In DNA, the CDR3 is TGCGCCAGCAAAACTAGCGGGAGTTTAGAAGGCGGGGAGCTGTTTTTT. Its translation: CASKTSGSLEGGELFF.

The genes are TRBV5-6 and TRBJ1-5, with 8 bases aligning to TRBD1. Germline V CDR1 and CDR2: SGHDT, YYEEEE. The CDR3 spans 17 residues. J lost 1 base, V lost 4 bases, and 10 bases had no gene match. CDR3 nucleotides: TGTGCCAGCAGCCGATACAGGGGGGGTCTAAGCAATCAGCCCCAGCATTTT. Protein product: CASSRYRGGLSNQPQHF.

This chain uses TRBV27 with TRBJ2-1; maybe TRBD2 (6 bases). Germline CDR1 reads MNHEY; CDR2 reads SMNVEV (reference sequence). V lost 5 bases to trimming and J lost 5 bases, with 16 bases between them. The CDR3 has 15 amino acids. The CDR3 loop is CASSPQRVTNNEQFF. The CDR3 DNA reads as TGTGCCAGCAGTCCCCAGCGGGTTACCAACAATGAGCAGTTCTTC.

The J gene is TRBJ1-2, the V gene TRBV30; 7 nucleotides match TRBD1. The germline gives CDR1 GTSNPN, CDR2 SVGIG (reference sequence). CDR3 length: 14 residues. Trimming cost V 4 bases and J 4 bases; bases outside gene matches: 9. The CDR3 coding sequence is TGTGCCTGGACCCCAGACAGGGTCTTCTATGGCTACACCTTC. Its translation is CAWTPDRVFYGYTF.

This clone has only a few counts. The J gene is TRBJ1-1, the V gene TRBV25-1; a possible D gene is TRBD1 (6 bases). There are 11 residues in the CDR3. Germline CDR1 and CDR2: MGHDK and SYGVNS. Trimming shortened V by 6 bases and J by 8 bases, and 10 bases separated the two germline ends. CDR3 nucleotide sequence: TGTGCCAGCAGGGCCGGGACAGAAGCTTTCTTT. This encodes CASRAGTEAFF.

The chain recombines TRBV28 with TRBJ2-1, with 12 bases aligning to TRBD1. CDR1 is MDHEN and CDR2 is SYDVKM in the germline V gene. The CDR3 is made up of 15 amino acids. Trimming cost V 5 bases and J 8 bases; bases outside gene matches: 7. The CDR3 sequence: CASSQRDRGRDEQFF. Written as DNA, the CDR3 is TGTGCCAGCAGTCAAAGGGACAGGGGGCGCGATGAGCAGTTCTTC. Variable domain in full (rest from reference TRBV28 and TRBJ2-1): DVKVTQSSRYLVKRTGEKVFLECVQDMDHENMFWYRQDPGLGLRLIYFSYDVKMKEKGDIPEGYSVSREKKERFSLILESASTNQTSMYLCASSQRDRGRDEQFFGPGTRLTVL.